This T cell receptor beta chain is from a study of cytomegalovirus exposure and HLA in healthy donors. Amplification used 60 Vbeta primers and 13 Jbeta primers. Profiling relied on immunoSEQ multiplex PCR, and the TCRdb table lists in-frame clones only, not all of them. This sample's clone table lists about 120,000 clones. This TCR was sampled from a woman aged 40 to 49 in good health and CMV-seropositive. Input material: PBMCs.

CDR3 loop: CASSQGPGQAYEQYF. CDR3 DNA: TGTGCCAGCAGTCAAGGACCGGGACAAGCCTACGAGCAGTACTTC. This chain joins TRBV7-2 and TRBJ2-7; weak D call: TRBD1 (6 bases). The CDR3 length is 15 residues. CDR1 SGHTA and CDR2 FQGNSA come from the germline V gene. V was clipped by 6 bases and J by 2 bases, with 17 bases between them.